This T cell receptor (beta chain) originates from a study of cytomegalovirus exposure and HLA in healthy donors. Overall study results and limits: Most TCR sequences showed up rarely, but some public TCRs showed up in many donors. Reports showed the classifier diagnosing cytomegalovirus status with high specificity and sensitivity. Cytomegalovirus-associated TCR beta chains were listed, numbering approximately 150.

CDR3 size: 14 residues. Germline CDR1 WSHSY, CDR2 SAAADI. The V end lost 4 bases, the J end lost 8 bases, and 17 bases lay between the germline ends. This clone appeared a few times. Its antigen is undetermined. Assay used: immunoSEQ multiplex PCR; TCRdb lists only in-frame clones, some missing. The sample shows a few hundred thousand clones, 86% of them seen only once. The specimen sequenced was PBMCs. This clonotype originated in a woman aged 18-30 years in good health and CMV-seronegative. The chain recombines TRBV10-2 with TRBJ1-2; D call uncertain. The CDR3 DNA follows: TGCGCCAGCAGTGTTTTTTTGTTGTTTCCGGGCTACACCTTC. Residues: CASSVFLLFPGYTF.